This TCR beta chain was found in a study of cytomegalovirus exposure and HLA in healthy donors. In the PCR, 60 Vbeta and 13 Jbeta primers were used. In the authors' methods: Approximately 79 million unique TCR beta chains, some 9.9 million of them shared, were counted by a later analysis. Libraries were prepared by immunoSEQ multiplex PCR; TCRdb keeps only in-frame clonotypes and omits some of them. The DNA gave D and trimming, while V, J and clone size come from that table. The sample contains about 140,000 clones, approximately 80% of which appear only once. The CDR3 consists of 14 residues. Germline lookup yields CDR1 SGHVS and CDR2 FQNEAQ. Trimming took off 3 bases at V and 0 bases at J, with 8 bases between the two ends. To note about this clone: Its target is unknown.

Study-wide results and limits: Cytomegalovirus-associated TCR beta chains were listed, numbering roughly 150.

Sequencing used PBMCs. The chain has TRBV7-8 and TRBJ1-1; the D gene is possibly TRBD1 (6 bases). The clonotype was recovered from a man aged 25-45 years in good health and CMV-seropositive. This CDR3 is CASSLAGVNTEAFF. In nucleotides, the CDR3 is TGTGCCAGCAGCTTGGCAGGGGTGAACACTGAAGCTTTCTTT.